The 14 T cell receptor beta chains reported below all come from one sample, sequenced in a study of T cell repertoires in aging, cancer and after chemotherapy. Multiplex touch-down PCR with TRB-A/B primers amplified rearranged V-D-J TRB sequences. TCRdb reprocessed the multiplex PCR reads via MiXCR and lists one record per CDR3 protein. The sample has over 3,000 distinct CDR3 sequences, 25% to 30% seen once. Peripheral blood genomic DNA, not sorted cells or RNA, was the template. Sequenced material: blood. Receptor source: a human donor with a solid tumor.

This chain connects TRBV4-2 to TRBJ2-1, with TRBD2 matching over 7 bases. Germline V lookup: CDR1 LGHNA, CDR2 YNFKEQ. Trimming removed 0 bases from V and 4 bases from J; junction bases left unmatched: 3. This CDR3 comprises 15 residues. The CDR3 region has the DNA TGTGCCAGCAGCCAAGAGCGGGAGACGTACAATGAGCAGTTCTTC. Translating it yields CASSQERETYNEQFF.

V is TRBV20-1 and J is TRBJ2-5; 9 positions agree with TRBD2. Per germline, CDR1 DFQATT and CDR2 SNEGSKA (reference sequence). The CDR3 is 13 residues long. The J segment lost 5 bases and the V segment lost 5 bases, leaving 6 bases of the junction unmatched. Here the CDR3 reads CSAAAGGRETQYF. DNA for the CDR3: TGCAGTGCTGCAGCGGGAGGTAGGGAGACCCAGTACTTC.

There are a few counts of this clonotype. The chain is built from TRBV27 and TRBJ2-1, with 9 bases matching TRBD2. Germline V gives CDR1 MNHEY, CDR2 SMNVEV (reference sequence). The junction had 15 bases not matched to a gene; V was cut back by 7 bases and J by 5 bases. The CDR3 covers 17 residues. The chain's CDR3 is CASKGDGGLARNNEQFF. CDR3 coding DNA: TGTGCCAGCAAGGGGGACGGAGGACTAGCGAGGAACAATGAGCAGTTCTTC.

A few counts support this clonotype. CDR3 loop: CASSLKIAEDTQYF. For the CDR3, the DNA is TGCGCCAGCAGCTTGAAAATAGCGGAGGATACGCAGTATTTT. The rearrangement links TRBV5-1 to TRBJ2-3; the D gene is possibly TRBD2 (6 bases). Germline values: CDR1 SGHRS, CDR2 YFSETQ. The CDR3 consists of 14 residues. V was cut by 1 base and J by 6 bases, with 12 bases left in between.

By share of the sample, this clonotype is medium-sized. V is TRBV6-5 and J is TRBJ2-2; no clear D. CDR1 and CDR2 (germline): MNHEY, SVGAGI. V was pared by 5 bases and J by 2 bases, with 6 bases between. CDR3 size: 13 residues. The CDR3 loop reads CASSRPNTGELFF. CDR3 in DNA: TGTGCCAGCAGTCGGCCCAACACCGGGGAGCTGTTTTTT.

A word on this clonotype: Its ends do not fully match the called genes, so a read error is possible. This chain links TRBV5-6 with TRBJ2-5; D assignment may be TRBD1 or TRBD2 (5 bases each). CDR1 and CDR2 (germline): SGHDT, YYEEEE. This CDR3 has 17 amino acids. As DNA, the CDR3 is TGCGCCAGCAGCCCGTTGTTGGGGGTGGGTGGTCAAGAGACCCAGTACTTC. Translating it yields CASSPLLGVGGQETQYF.

V and J are TRBV18 and TRBJ1-3; D perhaps matches TRBD1 (6 bases). This CDR3 contains 15 residues. Trimming left V 6 bases short and J 0 bases short, with 12 bases between. Germline CDR1 is KGHSH and CDR2 is LQKENI. CDR3 nucleotide sequence: TGTGCCAGCTCTCAACAGGGAAGCTCTGGAAACACCATATATTTT. It specifies CASSQQGSSGNTIYF.

This sequence joins TRBV7-2 and TRBJ2-3; 14 bases are a match to TRBD2. Germline CDR1 SGHTA, CDR2 FQGNSA. With 5 bases clipped from V and 6 bases from J, the junction kept 4 bases outside the gene matches. The CDR3 totals 15 residues. CDR3 in amino acids: CASSDRTSGRDTQYF. As DNA, the CDR3 is TGTGCCAGCAGCGACCGGACTAGCGGGAGGGATACGCAGTATTTT.

By sample share, this clonotype is medium-sized. The genes are TRBV5-6 and TRBJ1-2; no clear D gene. The ends were cut back, 2 bases at V and 7 bases at J, with 12 bases in the middle. CDR1 is SGHDT, CDR2 YYEEEE, per germline. The CDR3 consists of 13 residues. The CDR3 loop is CASSFDGGPGYTF. CDR3 nucleotides: TGTGCCAGCAGCTTTGACGGAGGACCTGGCTACACCTTC.

This chain uses TRBV5-1 with TRBJ1-4, with D possibly matching TRBD1 (5 bases). The CDR3 is 16 residues long. CDR1 is SGHRS, CDR2 YFSETQ, per germline. Trimming cost V 4 bases and J 8 bases, with 21 bases left between them. The CDR3 bases are TGCGCCAGCAGCATCACTCCAGGGATTAAGGACGAAAAACTGTTTTTT. It yields the protein CASSITPGIKDEKLFF.

The chain carries TRBV12-3 or TRBV12-4 and TRBJ1-2; D not certain. V was pared by 2 bases and J by 1 base, with 8 bases between. There are 14 residues in the CDR3. CDR3 DNA sequence: TGTGCCAGCAGTTTAAGGGTCGGTAACTATGGCTACACCTTC. This encodes CASSLRVGNYGYTF.

By share of the sample, this clonotype is medium-sized. This chain uses TRBV6-5 with TRBJ2-7, with a tentative D call TRBD2 (5 bases). Germline loops: CDR1 MNHEY, CDR2 SVGAGI. The V end was cut by 6 bases, the J end by 5 bases, with 11 bases between. The CDR3 extends over 12 amino acids. CDR3 sequence (DNA): TGTGCCAGCAGCCCCTCGAGGGACGAGCAGTACTTC. It specifies CASSPSRDEQYF.

CDR3 residues: CATSGDLPYEQYF. CDR3 DNA sequence: TGTGCCACCAGTGGTGACTTACCCTACGAGCAGTACTTC. This sequence joins TRBV24-1 and TRBJ2-7; no definite D call. The germline CDR1 and CDR2 sequences are KGHDR and SFDVKD. V was shortened by 5 bases and J by 2 bases, with 9 bases between the two germline ends. This CDR3 has 13 residues.

The chain combines TRBV27 with TRBJ1-5; possibly TRBD1 for D (5 bases). The V gene's germline CDR1 is MNHEY and CDR2 SMNVEV (reference sequence). The V gene lost 6 bases and the J gene lost 12 bases, with 21 bases spanning the gap. This CDR3 is 14 amino acids long. The CDR3 loop reads CASRGPFSEADQHF. DNA for the CDR3: TGTGCCAGCAGGGGACCTTTCTCAGAGGCCGACCAGCATTTT.